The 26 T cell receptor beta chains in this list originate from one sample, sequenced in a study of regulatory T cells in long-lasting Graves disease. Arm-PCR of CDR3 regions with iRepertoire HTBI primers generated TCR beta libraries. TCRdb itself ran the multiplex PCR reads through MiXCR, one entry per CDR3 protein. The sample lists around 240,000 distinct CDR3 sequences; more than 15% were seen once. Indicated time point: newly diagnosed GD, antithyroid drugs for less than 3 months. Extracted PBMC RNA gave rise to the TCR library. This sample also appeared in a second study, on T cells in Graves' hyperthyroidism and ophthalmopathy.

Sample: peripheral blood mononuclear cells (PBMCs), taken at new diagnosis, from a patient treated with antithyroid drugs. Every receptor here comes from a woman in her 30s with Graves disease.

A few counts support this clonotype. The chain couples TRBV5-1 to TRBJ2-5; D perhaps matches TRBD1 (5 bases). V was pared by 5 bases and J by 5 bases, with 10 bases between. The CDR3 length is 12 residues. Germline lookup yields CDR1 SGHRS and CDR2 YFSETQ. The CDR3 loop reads CASRYSGETQYF. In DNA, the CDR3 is TGCGCCAGCAGATATTCAGGGGAGACCCAGTACTTC.

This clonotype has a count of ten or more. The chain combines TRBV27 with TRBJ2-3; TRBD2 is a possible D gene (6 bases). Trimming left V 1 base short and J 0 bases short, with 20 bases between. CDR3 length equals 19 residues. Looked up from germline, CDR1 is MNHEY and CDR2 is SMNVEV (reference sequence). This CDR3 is CASSLYNFEAGPSTDTQYF. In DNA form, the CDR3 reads TGTGCCAGCAGTTTATACAATTTTGAGGCGGGGCCGAGCACAGATACGCAGTATTTT.

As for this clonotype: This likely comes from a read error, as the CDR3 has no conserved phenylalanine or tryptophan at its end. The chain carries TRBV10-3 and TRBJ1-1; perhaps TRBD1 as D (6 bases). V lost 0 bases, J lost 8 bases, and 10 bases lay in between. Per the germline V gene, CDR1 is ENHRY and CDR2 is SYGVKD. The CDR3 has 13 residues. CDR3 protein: CAISESQGTEAFS. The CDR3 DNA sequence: TGTGCCATCAGTGAGTCTCAGGGGACCGAAGCTTTCTCT.

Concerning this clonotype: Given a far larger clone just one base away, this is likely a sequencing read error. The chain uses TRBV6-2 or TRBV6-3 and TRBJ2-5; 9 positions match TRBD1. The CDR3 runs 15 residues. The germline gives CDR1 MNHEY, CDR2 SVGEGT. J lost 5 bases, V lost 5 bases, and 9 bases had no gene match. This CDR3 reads CASSDPGTGKETQYF. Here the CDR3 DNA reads TGTGCCAGCAGTGATCCCGGGACAGGGAAGGAGACCCAGTACTTC.

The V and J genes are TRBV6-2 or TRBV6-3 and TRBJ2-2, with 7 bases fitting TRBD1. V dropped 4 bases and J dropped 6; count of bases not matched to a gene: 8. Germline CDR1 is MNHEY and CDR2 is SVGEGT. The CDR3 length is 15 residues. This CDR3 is CASSLTQGIPGELFF. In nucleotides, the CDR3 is TGTGCCAGCAGTTTAACACAGGGGATTCCCGGGGAGCTGTTTTTT.

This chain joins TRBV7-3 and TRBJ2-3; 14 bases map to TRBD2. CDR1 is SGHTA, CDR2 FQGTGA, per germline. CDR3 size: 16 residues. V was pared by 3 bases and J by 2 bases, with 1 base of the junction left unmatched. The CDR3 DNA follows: TGTGCCAGCAGCTTGACTAGCGGGGGGGCCACAGATACGCAGTATTTT. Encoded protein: CASSLTSGGATDTQYF.

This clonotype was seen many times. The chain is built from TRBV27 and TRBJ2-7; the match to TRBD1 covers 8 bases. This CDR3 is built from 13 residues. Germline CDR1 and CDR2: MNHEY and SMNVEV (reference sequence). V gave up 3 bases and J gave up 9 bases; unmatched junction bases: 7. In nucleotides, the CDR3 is TGTGCCAGCAGTTTGGTCGGACAGGGTGCGCAGTACTTC. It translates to CASSLVGQGAQYF.

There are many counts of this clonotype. As DNA, the CDR3 is TGTGCCAGCAGTTACTCGAGTCCGGCTAGCGGGGGGGCGGGTGAGCAGTTCTTC. This gives the protein CASSYSSPASGGAGEQFF. The J gene is TRBJ2-1, the V gene TRBV6-2 or TRBV6-3; 12 bases map to TRBD2. Trimming removed 0 bases from V and 9 bases from J; junction bases left unmatched: 12. The germline V gene encodes CDR1 MNHEY and CDR2 SVGEGT. The CDR3 loop spans 18 amino acids.

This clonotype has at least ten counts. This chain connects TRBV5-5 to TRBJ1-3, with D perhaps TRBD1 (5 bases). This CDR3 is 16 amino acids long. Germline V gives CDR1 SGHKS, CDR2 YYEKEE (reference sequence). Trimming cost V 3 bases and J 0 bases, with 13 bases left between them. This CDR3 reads CASSWDVHYSGNTIYF. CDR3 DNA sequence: TGTGCCAGCAGCTGGGACGTACATTACTCTGGAAACACCATATATTTT.

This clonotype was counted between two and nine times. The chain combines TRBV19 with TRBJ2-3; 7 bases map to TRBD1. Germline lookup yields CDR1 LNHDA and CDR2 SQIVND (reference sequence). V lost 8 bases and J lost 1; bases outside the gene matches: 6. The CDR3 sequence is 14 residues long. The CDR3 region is CASSTGVGTDTQYF. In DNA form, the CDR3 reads TGTGCCAGTTCAACAGGGGTCGGCACAGATACGCAGTATTTT.

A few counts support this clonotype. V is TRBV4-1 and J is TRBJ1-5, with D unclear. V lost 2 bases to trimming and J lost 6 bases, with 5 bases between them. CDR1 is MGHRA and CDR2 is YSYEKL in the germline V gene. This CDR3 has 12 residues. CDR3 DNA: TGCGCCAGCAGCCAATGGGGTCAGCCCCAGCATTTT. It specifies CASSQWGQPQHF.

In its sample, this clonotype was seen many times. CDR3 in DNA: TGTGCCAGCAGTCTATTCCCCTGGGATGAAAAACTGTTTTTT. Translating gives CASSLFPWDEKLFF. The chain is built from TRBV6-1 and TRBJ1-4; D not certain. CDR3 length: 14 amino acids. Trimming took off 5 bases at V and 6 bases at J, with 13 bases between the two ends. Germline CDR1 and CDR2: MNHNS and SASEGT.

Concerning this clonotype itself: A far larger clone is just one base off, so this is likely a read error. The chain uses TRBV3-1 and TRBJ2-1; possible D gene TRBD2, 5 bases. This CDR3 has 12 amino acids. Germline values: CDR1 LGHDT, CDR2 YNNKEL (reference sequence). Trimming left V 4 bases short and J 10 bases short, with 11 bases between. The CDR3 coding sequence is TGTGCCAGCAGCCTTACTAGTGGAGAGCAGTTCTTC. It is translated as CASSLTSGEQFF.

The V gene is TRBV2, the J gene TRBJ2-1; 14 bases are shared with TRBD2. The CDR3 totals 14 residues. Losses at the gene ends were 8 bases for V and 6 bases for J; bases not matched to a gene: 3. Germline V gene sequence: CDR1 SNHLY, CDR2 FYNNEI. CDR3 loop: CASGLAGGSNEQFF. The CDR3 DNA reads TGTGCCAGCGGACTAGCGGGGGGCAGCAATGAGCAGTTCTTC.

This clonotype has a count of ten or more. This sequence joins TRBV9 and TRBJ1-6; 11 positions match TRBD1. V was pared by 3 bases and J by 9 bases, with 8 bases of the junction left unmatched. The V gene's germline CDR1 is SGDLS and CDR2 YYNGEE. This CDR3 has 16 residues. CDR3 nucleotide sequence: TGTGCCAGCAGCGCCGGCCTGGGACAGGGGGGTTCACCCCTCCACTTT. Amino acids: CASSAGLGQGGSPLHF.

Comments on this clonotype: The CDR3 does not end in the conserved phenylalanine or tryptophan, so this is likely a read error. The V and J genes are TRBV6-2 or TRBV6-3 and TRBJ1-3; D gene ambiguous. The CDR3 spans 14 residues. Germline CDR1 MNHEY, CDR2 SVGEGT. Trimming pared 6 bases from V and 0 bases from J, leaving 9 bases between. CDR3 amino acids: CASSLGSSGNTIYL. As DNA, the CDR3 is TGTGCCAGCAGCCTTGGTTCCTCTGGAAACACCATATATCTT.

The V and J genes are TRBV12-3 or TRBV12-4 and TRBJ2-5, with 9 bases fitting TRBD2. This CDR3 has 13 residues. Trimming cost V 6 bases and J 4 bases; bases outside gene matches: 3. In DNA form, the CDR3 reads TGTGCCAGCAGGCGGCGGGGGGGAGAGACCCAGTACTTC. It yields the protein CASRRRGGETQYF.

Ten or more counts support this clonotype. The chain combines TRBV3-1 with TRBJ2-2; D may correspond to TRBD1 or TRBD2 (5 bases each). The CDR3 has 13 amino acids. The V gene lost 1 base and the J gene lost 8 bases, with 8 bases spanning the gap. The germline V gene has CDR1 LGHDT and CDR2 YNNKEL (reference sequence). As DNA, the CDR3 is TGTGCCAGCAGCCAAGTTGGGGGTGGGGAGCTGTTTTTT. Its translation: CASSQVGGGELFF. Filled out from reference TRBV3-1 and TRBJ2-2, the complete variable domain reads DTAVSQTPKYLVTQMGNDKSIKCEQNLGHDTMYWYKQDSKKFLKIMFSYNNKELIINETVPNRFSPKSPDKAHLNLHINSLELGDSAVYFCASSQVGGGELFFGEGSRLTVL.

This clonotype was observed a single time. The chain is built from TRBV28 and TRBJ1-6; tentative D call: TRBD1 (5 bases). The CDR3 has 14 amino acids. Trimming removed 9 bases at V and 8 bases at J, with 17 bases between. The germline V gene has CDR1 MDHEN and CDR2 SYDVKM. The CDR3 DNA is TGTGCCAGTTCGGAGGGGAGGTTGGATTCACCCCTCCACTTT. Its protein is CASSEGRLDSPLHF.

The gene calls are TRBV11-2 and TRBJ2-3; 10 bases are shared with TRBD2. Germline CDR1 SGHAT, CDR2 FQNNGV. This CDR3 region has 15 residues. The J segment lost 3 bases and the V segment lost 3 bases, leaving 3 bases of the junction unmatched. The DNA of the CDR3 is TGTGCCAGCAGCTTGACAGCGGGGGGGACAGATACGCAGTATTTT. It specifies CASSLTAGGTDTQYF.

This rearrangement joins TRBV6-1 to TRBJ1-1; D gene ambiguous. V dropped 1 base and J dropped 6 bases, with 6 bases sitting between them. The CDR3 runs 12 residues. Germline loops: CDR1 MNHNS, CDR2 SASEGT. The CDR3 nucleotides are TGTGCCAGCAGTGAAGTGGGAGCTGAAGCTTTCTTT. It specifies CASSEVGAEAFF.

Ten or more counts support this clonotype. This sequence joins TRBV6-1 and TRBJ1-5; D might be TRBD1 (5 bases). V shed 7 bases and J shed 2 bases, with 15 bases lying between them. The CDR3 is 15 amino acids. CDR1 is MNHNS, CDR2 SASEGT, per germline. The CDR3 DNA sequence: TGTGCCAGCAACTCGCAGGGTGGGGGCAATCAGCCCCAGCATTTT. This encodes CASNSQGGGNQPQHF.

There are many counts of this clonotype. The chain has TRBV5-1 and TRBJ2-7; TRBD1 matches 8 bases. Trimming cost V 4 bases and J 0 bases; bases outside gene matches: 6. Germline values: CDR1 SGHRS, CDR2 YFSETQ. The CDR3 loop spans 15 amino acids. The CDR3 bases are TGCGCCAGCAGCGTGCGGACAGGGAGCTCCTACGAGCAGTACTTC. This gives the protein CASSVRTGSSYEQYF.

DNA for the CDR3: TGTGCCAGCAGCCAAGTTGCTTCACTGGCATTCTCTGGGGCCAACGTCCTGACTTTC. Encoded protein: CASSQVASLAFSGANVLTF. The J gene is TRBJ2-6, the V gene TRBV3-1, with D unresolved. The CDR3 is 19 amino acids. Deletions cut 1 base from V and 0 bases from J, with 16 bases between. Germline V gives CDR1 LGHDT, CDR2 YNNKEL (reference sequence). Complete variable domain (other parts from reference TRBV3-1 and TRBJ2-6): DTAVSQTPKYLVTQMGNDKSIKCEQNLGHDTMYWYKQDSKKFLKIMFSYNNKELIINETVPNRFSPKSPDKAHLNLHINSLELGDSAVYFCASSQVASLAFSGANVLTFGAGSRLTVL.

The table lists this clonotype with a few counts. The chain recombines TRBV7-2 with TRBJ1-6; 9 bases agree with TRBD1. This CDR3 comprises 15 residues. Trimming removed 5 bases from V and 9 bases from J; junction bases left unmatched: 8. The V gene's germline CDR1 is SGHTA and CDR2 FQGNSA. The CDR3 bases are TGTGCCAGCAGCAAACCCGGGACAGGGTCTTCACCCCTCCACTTT. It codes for CASSKPGTGSSPLHF.

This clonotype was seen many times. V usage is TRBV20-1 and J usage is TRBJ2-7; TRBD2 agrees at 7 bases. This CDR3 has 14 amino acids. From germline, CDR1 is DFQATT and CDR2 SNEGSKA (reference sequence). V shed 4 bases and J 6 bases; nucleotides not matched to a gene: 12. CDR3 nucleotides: TGCAGTGCTAATCTCCTCGGGGGGAACGGCGAGCAGTACTTC. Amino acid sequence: CSANLLGGNGEQYF.